A selection of T cell receptor beta chains follows, all from one sample in a study of lymphopenia after photon versus proton radiotherapy. Clones were sequenced by immunoSEQ multiplex PCR, and TCRdb holds only the in-frame ones, with some missing. The sample includes just over 25,000 clones, more than 70% of them seen just once. Source: peripheral blood, taken from a patient treated with photon-based radiotherapy. These receptor sequences come from a man aged 30 to 39 with gastric cancer. The CDR3 runs from the conserved cysteine through the conserved F or W. A D gene is named only where the DNA matches it firmly. The size field is filled for only some rows; it gives once, few, many or a size class.

d_gene,j_gene,abundance,v_gene,CDR3nt,CDR3aa
TRBD2,TRBJ2-5,.,TRBV7-2,TGTGCCAGCAGCTTAGTGGGACTAGCGGCCTATTTGTACCAAGAGACCCAGTACTTC,CASSLVGLAAYLYQETQYF
TRBD2,TRBJ2-5,.,TRBV2,TGTGCCAGCAGTGCTGGACTAGCGGGAGACGGGGAGACCCAGTACTTC,CASSAGLAGDGETQYF
.,TRBJ2-2,.,TRBV15,TGTGCCACCAGCAGAGATCTTAGGAGGTTGGGGGCCGGGGCCGGGGAGCTGTTTTTT,CATSRDLRRLGAGAGELFF
.,TRBJ1-2,.,TRBV9,TGTGCCAGCAGCGTTACCGGGACCTACTATGGCTACACCTTC,CASSVTGTYYGYTF
.,TRBJ2-5,.,TRBV15,TGTGCCACCAGCAGAGATTTGATTTCGCTGACTATTCTAGAGACCCAGTACTTC,CATSRDLISLTILETQYF
TRBD2,TRBJ2-1,.,TRBV11-2,TGTGCCAGCAGCCCCGGGACTAATAATGAGCAGTTCTTC,CASSPGTNNEQFF
TRBD2,TRBJ2-5,.,TRBV5-1,TGCGCCAGCAGCTTGGGCGGGGGAGTCCTACAAGAGACCCAGTACTTC,CASSLGGGVLQETQYF
.,TRBJ2-3,.,TRBV6-5,TGTGCCAGCAGTTACAACGAACCCACTAACACAGATACGCAGTATTTT,CASSYNEPTNTDTQYF
.,TRBJ2-1,.,TRBV19,TGTGCCAGTAGTATAGAGGGGGGCTCCTACAATGAGCAGTTCTTC,CASSIEGGSYNEQFF
.,TRBJ1-1,once,TRBV5-1,TGCGCCAGCAGCGCCGGGACCCTAGACACTGAAGCTTTCTTT,CASSAGTLDTEAFF
TRBD1,TRBJ2-7,.,TRBV27,TGTGCCAGCAGTTATGACAGGGGGCACGAGCAGTACTTC,CASSYDRGHEQYF
.,TRBJ2-7,.,TRBV2,TGTGCCAGCAGCTTAACCTCCTACGAGCAGTACTTC,CASSLTSYEQYF
.,TRBJ2-4,few,TRBV5-6,TGTGCCAGCAGCAGACAGGGAGGATTCAAAAACATTCAGTACTTC,CASSRQGGFKNIQYF
TRBD2,TRBJ2-3,.,TRBV7-9,TGTGCCAGCATGAGCGGGGCGCGAACAGATACGCAGTATTTT,CASMSGARTDTQYF
TRBD2,TRBJ2-2,.,TRBV5-4,TGTGCCAGCAGCTCAGCGGGAGGGCCAGGAGACGGGGAGCTGTTTTTT,CASSSAGGPGDGELFF
.,TRBJ1-2,.,TRBV28,TGTGCCAGCAGTTTAAGGGGAAGGCACAGCTACACCTTC,CASSLRGRHSYTF
TRBD1,TRBJ1-4,.,TRBV19,TGTGCCAGTAAGACTACGAGGGACAGGGGGTTAGGTGAAAAACTGTTTTTT,CASKTTRDRGLGEKLFF